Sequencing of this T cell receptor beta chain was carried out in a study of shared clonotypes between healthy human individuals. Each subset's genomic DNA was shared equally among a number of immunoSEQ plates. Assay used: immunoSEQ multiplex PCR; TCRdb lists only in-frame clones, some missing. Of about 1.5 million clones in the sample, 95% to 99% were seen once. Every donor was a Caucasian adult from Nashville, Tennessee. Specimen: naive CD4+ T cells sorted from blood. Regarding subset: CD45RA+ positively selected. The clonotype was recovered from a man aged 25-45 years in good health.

The chain's CDR3 is CASSRGLTRFDSYEQYF. CDR3 sequence (DNA): TGTGCCAGCTCACGGGGACTCACGCGCTTTGACTCCTACGAGCAGTACTTC. The rearrangement links TRBV18 to TRBJ2-7; D might be TRBD2 (6 bases). Trimming stripped 4 bases from V and 0 bases from J, with 19 bases between. Germline assignment: CDR1 KGHSH and CDR2 LQKENI. This CDR3 comprises 17 residues.